The 5 T cell receptor beta chains presented below share a single source sample, sequenced in a study of blood T cell repertoires in COVID-19. Only in-frame clones appear in the TCRdb table, and some are missing; sequencing was by immunoSEQ multiplex PCR. The table records hundreds of thousands of clones, about 80% of them present only once. The sample consisted of peripheral blood. Receptors were obtained from a woman older than 75 with active or convalescent COVID-19.

This chain connects TRBV5-1 to TRBJ1-2; D unresolved. This CDR3 is built from 13 residues. V dropped 1 base and J dropped 2 bases, with 6 bases sitting between them. Germline CDR1 and CDR2: SGHRS and YFSETQ. For the CDR3, the DNA is TGCGCCAGCAGCTTGACAGAGAACTATGGCTACACCTTC. It specifies CASSLTENYGYTF.

This chain joins TRBV5-6 and TRBJ1-2, with D possibly matching TRBD1 (5 bases). V was shortened by 0 bases and J by 4 bases, with 10 bases between the two germline ends. CDR1 and CDR2 from the germline V gene are SGHDT and YYEEEE. CDR3 size: 14 residues. CDR3 in amino acids: CASSLVQVFYGYTF. DNA of the CDR3: TGTGCCAGCAGCTTGGTACAGGTTTTCTATGGCTACACCTTC.

The sample holds one count of this clone. The J gene is TRBJ1-2, the V gene TRBV5-5, with D perhaps TRBD1 (5 bases). Germline lookup yields CDR1 SGHKS and CDR2 YYEKEE (reference sequence). V lost 5 bases and J lost 5, with 25 bases in between. The CDR3 has 17 residues. The CDR3 coding sequence is TGTGCCAGCAGTCCCGTCCCAACAGCAGGGAAGGGGTATGGCTACACCTTC. Translating it yields CASSPVPTAGKGYGYTF.

In DNA, the CDR3 is TGCAGTGCTAGTATGAGGGGGCAAGGCAATCAGCCCCAGCATTTT. Residues: CSASMRGQGNQPQHF. The V gene is TRBV20-1, the J gene TRBJ1-5; 7 nucleotides match TRBD1. CDR1 and CDR2 (germline): DFQATT, SNEGSKA (reference sequence). V shed 3 bases and J 2 bases; nucleotides not matched to a gene: 7. The CDR3 is made up of 15 amino acids.

The chain is built from TRBV19 and TRBJ2-6; TRBD2 might be the D (5 bases). Trimming cost V 2 bases and J 1 base, with 15 bases left between them. The germline V gene has CDR1 LNHDA and CDR2 SQIVND (reference sequence). The CDR3 is 18 amino acids. The CDR3 DNA reads TGTGCCAGTAGTATATGGTCCGGGAAATCTTCTGGGGCCAACGTCCTGACTTTC. Translation gives CASSIWSGKSSGANVLTF. The full variable domain, rest sourced from reference TRBV19 and TRBJ2-6, is DGGITQSPKYLFRKEGQNVTLSCEQNLNHDAMYWYRQDPGQGLRLIYYSQIVNDFQKGDIAEGYSVSREKKESFPLTVTSAQKNPTAFYLCASSIWSGKSSGANVLTFGAGSRLTVL.